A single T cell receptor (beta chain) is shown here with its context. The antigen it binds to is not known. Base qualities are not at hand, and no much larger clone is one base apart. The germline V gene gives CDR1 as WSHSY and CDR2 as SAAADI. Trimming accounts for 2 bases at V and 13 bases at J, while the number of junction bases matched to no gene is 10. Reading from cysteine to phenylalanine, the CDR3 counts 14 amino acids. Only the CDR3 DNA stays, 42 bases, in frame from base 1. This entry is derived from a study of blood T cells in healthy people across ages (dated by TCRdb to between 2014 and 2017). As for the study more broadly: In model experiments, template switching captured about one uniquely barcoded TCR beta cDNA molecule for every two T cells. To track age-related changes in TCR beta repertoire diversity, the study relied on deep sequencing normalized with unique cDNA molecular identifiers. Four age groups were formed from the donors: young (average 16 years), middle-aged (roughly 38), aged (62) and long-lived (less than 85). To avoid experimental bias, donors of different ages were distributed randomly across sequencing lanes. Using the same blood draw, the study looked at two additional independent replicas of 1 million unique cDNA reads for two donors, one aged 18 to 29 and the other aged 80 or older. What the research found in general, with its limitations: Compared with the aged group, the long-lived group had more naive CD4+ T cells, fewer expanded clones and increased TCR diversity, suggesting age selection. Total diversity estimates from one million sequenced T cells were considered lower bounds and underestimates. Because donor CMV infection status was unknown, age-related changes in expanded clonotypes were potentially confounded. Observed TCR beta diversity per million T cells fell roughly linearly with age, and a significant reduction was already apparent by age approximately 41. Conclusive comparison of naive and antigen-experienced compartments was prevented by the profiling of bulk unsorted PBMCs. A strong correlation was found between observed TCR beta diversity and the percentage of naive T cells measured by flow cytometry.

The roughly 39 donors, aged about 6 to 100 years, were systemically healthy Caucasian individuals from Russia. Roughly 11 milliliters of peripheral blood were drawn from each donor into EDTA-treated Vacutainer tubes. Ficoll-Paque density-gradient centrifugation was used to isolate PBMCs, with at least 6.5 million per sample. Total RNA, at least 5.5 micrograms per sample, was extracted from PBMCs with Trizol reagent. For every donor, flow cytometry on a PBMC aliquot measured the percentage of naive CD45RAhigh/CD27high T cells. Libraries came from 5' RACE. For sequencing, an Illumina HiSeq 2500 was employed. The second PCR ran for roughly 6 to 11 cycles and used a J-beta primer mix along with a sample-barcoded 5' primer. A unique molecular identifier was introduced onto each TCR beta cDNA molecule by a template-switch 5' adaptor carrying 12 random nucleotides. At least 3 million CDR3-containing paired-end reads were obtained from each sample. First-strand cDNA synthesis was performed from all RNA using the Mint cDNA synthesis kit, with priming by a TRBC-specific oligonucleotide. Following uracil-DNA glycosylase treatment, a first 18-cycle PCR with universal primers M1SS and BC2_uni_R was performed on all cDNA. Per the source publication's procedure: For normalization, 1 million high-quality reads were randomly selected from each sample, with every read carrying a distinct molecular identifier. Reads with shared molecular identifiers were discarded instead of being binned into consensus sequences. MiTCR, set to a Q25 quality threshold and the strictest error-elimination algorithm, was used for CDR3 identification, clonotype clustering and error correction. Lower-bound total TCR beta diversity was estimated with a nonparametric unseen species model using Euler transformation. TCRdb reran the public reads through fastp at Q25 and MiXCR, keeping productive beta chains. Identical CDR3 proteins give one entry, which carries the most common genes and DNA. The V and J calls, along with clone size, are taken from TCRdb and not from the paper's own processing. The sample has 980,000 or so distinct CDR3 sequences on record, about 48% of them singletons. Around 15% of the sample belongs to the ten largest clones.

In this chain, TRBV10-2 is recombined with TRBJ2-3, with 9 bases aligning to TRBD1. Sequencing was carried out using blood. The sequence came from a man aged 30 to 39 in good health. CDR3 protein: CASSEQRSGQGEYF. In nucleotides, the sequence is TGCGCCAGCAGTGAGCAAAGATCGGGACAGGGCGAGTATTTT.